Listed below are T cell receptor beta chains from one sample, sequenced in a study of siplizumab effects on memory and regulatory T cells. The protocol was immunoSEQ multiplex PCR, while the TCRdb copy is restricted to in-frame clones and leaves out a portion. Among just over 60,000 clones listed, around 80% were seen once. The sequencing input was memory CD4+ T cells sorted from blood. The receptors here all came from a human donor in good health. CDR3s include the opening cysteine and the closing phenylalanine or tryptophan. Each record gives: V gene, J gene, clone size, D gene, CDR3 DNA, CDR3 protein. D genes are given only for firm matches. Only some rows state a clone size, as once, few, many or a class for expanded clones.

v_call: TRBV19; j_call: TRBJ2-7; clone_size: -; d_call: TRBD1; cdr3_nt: TGTGCCAGTAGTCCTCACAGGGGCGGCGAGCAGTACTTC; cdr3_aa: CASSPHRGGEQYF
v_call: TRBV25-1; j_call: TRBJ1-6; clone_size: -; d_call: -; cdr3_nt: TGTGCCACCAAGGGGACCTATAATTCACCCCTCCACTTT; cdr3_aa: CATKGTYNSPLHF
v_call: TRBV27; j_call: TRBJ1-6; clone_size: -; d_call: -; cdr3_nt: TGTGCCAGCAGTTTATCGAGCAGTTTCTATAATTCACCCCTCCACTTT; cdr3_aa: CASSLSSSFYNSPLHF
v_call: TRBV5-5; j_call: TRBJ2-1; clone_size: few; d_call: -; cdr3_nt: TGTGCCAGCAGCTTCCAGCGAACCTCTACCTACAATGAGCAGTTCTTC; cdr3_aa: CASSFQRTSTYNEQFF
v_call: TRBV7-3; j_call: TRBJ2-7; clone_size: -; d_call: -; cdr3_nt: TGTGCCAGCAGCTTAATGTACGAGCAGTACTTC; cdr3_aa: CASSLMYEQYF
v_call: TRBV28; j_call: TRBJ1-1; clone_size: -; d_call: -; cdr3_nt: TGTGCCAGCAGTTCCGGCTCGGGTAGCATGAACACTGAAGCTTTCTTT; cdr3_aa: CASSSGSGSMNTEAFF
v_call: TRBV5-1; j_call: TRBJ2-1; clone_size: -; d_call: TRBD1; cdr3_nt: TGCGCCAGCAGCCAGCAGGGGGTTTCAAAGTACAATGAGCAGTTCTTC; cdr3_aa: CASSQQGVSKYNEQFF
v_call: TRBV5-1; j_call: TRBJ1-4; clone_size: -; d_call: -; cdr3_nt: TGCGCCAGCACTAAAAACGGGGTGGGGAATGAAAAACTGTTTTTT; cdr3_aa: CASTKNGVGNEKLFF
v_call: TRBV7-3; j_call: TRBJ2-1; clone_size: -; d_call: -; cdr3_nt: TGTGCCAGCAGCCTATTGGGTGGGGCTGACAATGAGCAGTTCTTC; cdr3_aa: CASSLLGGADNEQFF
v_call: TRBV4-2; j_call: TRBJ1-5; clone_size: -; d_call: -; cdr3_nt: TGTGCCAGCAGCCAAGTTGGTGGCAATCAGCCCCAGCATTTT; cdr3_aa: CASSQVGGNQPQHF
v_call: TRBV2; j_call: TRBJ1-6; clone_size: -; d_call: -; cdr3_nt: TGTGCCAGCAGTGTTAACAGAGATAATTCACCCCTCCACTTT; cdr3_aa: CASSVNRDNSPLHF
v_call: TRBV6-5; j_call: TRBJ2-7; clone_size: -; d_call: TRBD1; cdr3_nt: TGTGCCAGTCGACAGGGGCCCTACGAGCAGTACTTC; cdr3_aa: CASRQGPYEQYF
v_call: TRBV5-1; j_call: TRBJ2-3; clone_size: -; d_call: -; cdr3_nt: TGCGCCAGCGGTGAGGCTACCCCAGATACGCAGTATTTT; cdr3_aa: CASGEATPDTQYF
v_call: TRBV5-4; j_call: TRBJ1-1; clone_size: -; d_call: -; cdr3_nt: TGTGCCAGCTTGGAGACTACGAACACTGAAGCTTTCTTT; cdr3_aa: CASLETTNTEAFF
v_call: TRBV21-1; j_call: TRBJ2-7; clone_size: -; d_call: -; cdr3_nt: TGTGCCAGCAGCTTAGGGCTAGCGGGGGTCTACGAGCAGTACTTC; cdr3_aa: CASSLGLAGVYEQYF
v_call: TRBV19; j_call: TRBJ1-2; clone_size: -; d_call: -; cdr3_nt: TGTGCCAGTAGTATTTACAGGGAAGGCTATGGCTACACCTTC; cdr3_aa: CASSIYREGYGYTF
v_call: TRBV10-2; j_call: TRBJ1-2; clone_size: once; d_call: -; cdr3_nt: TGCGCCAGCAGTGTCACACAGCCCAACTATGGCTACACCTTC; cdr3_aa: CASSVTQPNYGYTF
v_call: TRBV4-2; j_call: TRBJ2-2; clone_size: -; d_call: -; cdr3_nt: TGTGCCAGCAGCCCTCATGGCGGGGAGCTGTTTTTT; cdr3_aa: CASSPHGGELFF
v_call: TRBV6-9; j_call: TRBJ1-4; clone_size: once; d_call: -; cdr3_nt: TGTGCCAGCACCCCCCGCAGGGGAGGTGAAAAACTGTTTTTT; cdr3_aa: CASTPRRGGEKLFF
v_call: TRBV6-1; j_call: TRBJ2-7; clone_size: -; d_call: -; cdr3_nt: TGTGCCAGCACCACAGGGCCGGGGGAGCAGTACTTC; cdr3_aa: CASTTGPGEQYF
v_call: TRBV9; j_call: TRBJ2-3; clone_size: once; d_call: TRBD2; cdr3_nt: TGTGCCAGCAGCGTGACAGCGGGGGAGGCAGATACGCAGTATTTT; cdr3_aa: CASSVTAGEADTQYF
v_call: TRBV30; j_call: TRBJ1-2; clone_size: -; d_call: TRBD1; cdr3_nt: TGTGCCTCCTCGGGACAGGGGATTTTGTCTAACTATGGCTACACCTTC; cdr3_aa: CASSGQGILSNYGYTF
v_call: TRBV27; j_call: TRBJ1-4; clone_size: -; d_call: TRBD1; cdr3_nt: TGTGCCAGCAGTCCCCGGGACAGGGGGCGAACTAATGAAAAACTGTTTTTT; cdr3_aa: CASSPRDRGRTNEKLFF
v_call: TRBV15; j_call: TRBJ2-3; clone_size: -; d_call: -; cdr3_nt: TGTGCCACCAGCCCGGGGGGCAGCACAGATACGCAGTATTTT; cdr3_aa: CATSPGGSTDTQYF
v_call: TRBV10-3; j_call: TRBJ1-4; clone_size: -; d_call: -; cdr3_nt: TGTGCCATTAGGGGTTCGGCCCTTGGTGGGGGACTGTTTTTT; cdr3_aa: CAIRGSALGGGLFF
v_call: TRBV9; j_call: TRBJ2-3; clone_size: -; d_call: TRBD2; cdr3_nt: TGTGCCAGCAGCGTAGGGACTAGCGGGGGGACAGATACGCAGTATTTT; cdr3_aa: CASSVGTSGGTDTQYF
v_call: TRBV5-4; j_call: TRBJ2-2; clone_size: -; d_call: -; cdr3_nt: TGTGCCAGCAGCTCGGATGGGGGTGGCACCGGGGAGCTGTTTTTT; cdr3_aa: CASSSDGGGTGELFF
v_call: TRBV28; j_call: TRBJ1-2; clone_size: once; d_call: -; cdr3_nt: TGTGCCAGCAGTTTTCCCACGGGGTACTATGGCTACACCTTC; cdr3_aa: CASSFPTGYYGYTF
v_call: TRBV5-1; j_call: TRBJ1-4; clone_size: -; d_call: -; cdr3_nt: TGCGCCAGCAGCTTCGGGGGCGCGGATGAAAAACTGTTTTTT; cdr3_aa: CASSFGGADEKLFF
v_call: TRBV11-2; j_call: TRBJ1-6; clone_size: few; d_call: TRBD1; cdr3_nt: TGTGCCAGCAGCCCGGGACAGGGTGGTTCACCCCTCCACTTT; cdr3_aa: CASSPGQGGSPLHF
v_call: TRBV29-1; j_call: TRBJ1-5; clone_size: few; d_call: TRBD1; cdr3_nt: TGCAGCGTTGCCTCAGGGGGAAATCAGCCCCAGCATTTT; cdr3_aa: CSVASGGNQPQHF
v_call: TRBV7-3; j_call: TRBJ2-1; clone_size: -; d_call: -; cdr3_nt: TGTGCCAGCAGCTTAACGTCGGTCTATGAGCAGTTCTTC; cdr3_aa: CASSLTSVYEQFF
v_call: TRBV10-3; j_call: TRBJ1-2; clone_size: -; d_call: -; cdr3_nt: TGTGCCATCAGTGAAATTACTGGAAACTATGGCTACACCTTC; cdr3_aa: CAISEITGNYGYTF
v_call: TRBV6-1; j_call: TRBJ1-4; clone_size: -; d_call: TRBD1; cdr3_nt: TGTGCCAGCAGGACAGGGGCAGGGGAAAAACTGTTTTTT; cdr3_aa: CASRTGAGEKLFF
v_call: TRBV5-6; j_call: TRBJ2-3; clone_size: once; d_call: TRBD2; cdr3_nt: TGTGCCAGCAGCTTGCTTACTAGCGGGTTTAGCACAGATACGCAGTATTTT; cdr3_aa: CASSLLTSGFSTDTQYF
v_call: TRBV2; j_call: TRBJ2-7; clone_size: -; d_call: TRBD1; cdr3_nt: TGTGCCAGCAAGGACAGGGTCTTCTCCTACGAGCAGTACTTC; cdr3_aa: CASKDRVFSYEQYF
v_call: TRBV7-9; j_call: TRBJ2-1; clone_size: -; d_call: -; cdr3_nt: TGTGCCAGCAGCTTATTGCAGGATGAGCAGTTCTTC; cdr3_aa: CASSLLQDEQFF
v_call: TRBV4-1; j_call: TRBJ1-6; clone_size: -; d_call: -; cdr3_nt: TGCGCCAGCAGCCAAGATCTCGGGGGCTCCGGATCACCCCTCCACTTT; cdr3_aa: CASSQDLGGSGSPLHF
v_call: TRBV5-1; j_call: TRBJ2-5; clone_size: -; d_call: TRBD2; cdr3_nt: TGCGCCAGCAGCTCCGGACTAGCGGGGCCCCAAGAGACCCAGTACTTC; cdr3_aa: CASSSGLAGPQETQYF
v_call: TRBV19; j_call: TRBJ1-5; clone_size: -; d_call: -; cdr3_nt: TGTGCCACCGTTGACCGAGGAGGTCAGCCCCAGCATTTT; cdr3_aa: CATVDRGGQPQHF
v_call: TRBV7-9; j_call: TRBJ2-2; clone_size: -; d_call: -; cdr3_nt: TGTGCCACCCCCCGCGTCCGGCTTCAGAACACCGGGGAGCTGTTTTTT; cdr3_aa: CATPRVRLQNTGELFF
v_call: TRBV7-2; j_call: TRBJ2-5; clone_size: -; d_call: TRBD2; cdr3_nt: TGTGCCAGCAGCTCGAGCGGGGGGGCCCAAGAGACCCAGTACTTC; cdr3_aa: CASSSSGGAQETQYF
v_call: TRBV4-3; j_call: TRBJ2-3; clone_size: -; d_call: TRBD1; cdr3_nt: TGCGCCAGCAGCCAGAGGGACAGACCCACAGATACGCAGTATTTT; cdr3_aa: CASSQRDRPTDTQYF
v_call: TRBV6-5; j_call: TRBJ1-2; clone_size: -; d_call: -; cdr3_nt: TGTGCCAGCAGCCCCGGGACCGTAAACTATGGCTACACCTTC; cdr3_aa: CASSPGTVNYGYTF
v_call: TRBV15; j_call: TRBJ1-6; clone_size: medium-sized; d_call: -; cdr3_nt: TGTGCCACCAGCAGAGGGAGTGGAGGTAATTCACCCCTCCACTTT; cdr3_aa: CATSRGSGGNSPLHF
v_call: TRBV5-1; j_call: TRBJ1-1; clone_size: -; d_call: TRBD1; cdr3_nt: TGCGCCAGCAGCTTGGCAGGGGGCCTTGGGACTGAAGCTTTCTTT; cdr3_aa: CASSLAGGLGTEAFF